This T cell receptor beta chain was identified in a study of blood T cell repertoires in COVID-19. Data came from immunoSEQ multiplex PCR; TCRdb stores just in-frame clones and leaves some out. The sample holds roughly 280,000 clones; roughly 91% are singletons and the top ten take approximately 1.8%. Cohort allocation depended upon clinical history that participants reported. Cohort 3 recovery required two negative PCRs, clearance, or symptom resolution. The CDR3 covers 14 residues. Per the germline V gene, CDR1 is SGHAT and CDR2 is FQNNGV. Deletions cut 1 base from V and 2 bases from J, with 5 bases between.

The sample comprised PBMCs or T cells enriched from blood (not recorded which). The clonotype originates from a woman aged 55 to 70 who had recovered from COVID-19. J is TRBJ1-4 and V is TRBV11-2; D gene unclear. DNA for the CDR3: TGTGCCAGCAGCTTAGCTGTTACTAATGAAAAACTGTTTTTT. Its protein product is CASSLAVTNEKLFF.